The present entry profiles one T cell receptor beta chain with its context. Produced via immunoSEQ multiplex PCR; TCRdb's table is partial and in-frame only. The top ten clones hold just over 2.5% of a sample with some 100,000 clones, around 90% of them seen once. These data belong to a study of siplizumab effects on memory and regulatory T cells. CDR3 size: 13 residues. CDR1 and CDR2 from the germline V gene are SGHNT and YYREEE (reference sequence). Trimming shortened V by 4 bases and J by 3 bases, and 11 bases separated the two germline ends. This chain connects TRBV5-4 to TRBJ2-7; either TRBD1 or TRBD2 may fit D (5 bases each). The receptor's source is a human donor in good health. Some clones in this sample may be carry-over from other donors' samples. What was sequenced was CD4+ T cells sorted from blood. The CDR3 is CASSPGTNYEQYF. The CDR3 DNA sequence: TGTGCCAGCAGCCCCGGGACCAACTACGAGCAGTACTTC. The whole variable domain, remainder taken from reference TRBV5-4 and TRBJ2-7, is ETGVTQSPTHLIKTRGQQVTLRCSSQSGHNTVSWYQQALGQGPQFIFQYYREEENGRGNFPPRFSGLQFPNYSSELNVNALELDDSALYLCASSPGTNYEQYFGPGTRLTVT.